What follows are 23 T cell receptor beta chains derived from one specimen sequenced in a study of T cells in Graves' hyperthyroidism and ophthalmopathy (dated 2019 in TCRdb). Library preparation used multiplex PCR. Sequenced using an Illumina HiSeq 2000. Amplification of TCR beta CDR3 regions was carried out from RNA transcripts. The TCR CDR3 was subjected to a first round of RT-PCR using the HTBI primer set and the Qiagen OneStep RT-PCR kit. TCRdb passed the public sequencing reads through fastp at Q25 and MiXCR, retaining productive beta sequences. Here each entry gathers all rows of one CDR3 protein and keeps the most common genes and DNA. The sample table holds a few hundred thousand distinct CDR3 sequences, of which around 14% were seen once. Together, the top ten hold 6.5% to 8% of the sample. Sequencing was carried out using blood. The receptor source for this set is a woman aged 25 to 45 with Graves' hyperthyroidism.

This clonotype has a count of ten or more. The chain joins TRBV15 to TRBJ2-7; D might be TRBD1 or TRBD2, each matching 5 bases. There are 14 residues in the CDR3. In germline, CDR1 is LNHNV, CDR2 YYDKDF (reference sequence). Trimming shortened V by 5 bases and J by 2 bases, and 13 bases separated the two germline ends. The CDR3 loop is CATSAGTETYEQYF. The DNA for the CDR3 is TGTGCCACCAGCGCCGGGACGGAGACCTACGAGCAGTACTTC.

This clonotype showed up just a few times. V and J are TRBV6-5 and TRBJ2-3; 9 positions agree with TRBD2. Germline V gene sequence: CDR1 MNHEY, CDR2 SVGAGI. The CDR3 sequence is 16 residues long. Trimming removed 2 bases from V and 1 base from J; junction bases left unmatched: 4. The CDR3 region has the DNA TGTGCCAGCAGTTACCGGCGGGAGGGGGGCACAGATACGCAGTATTTT. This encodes CASSYRREGGTDTQYF.

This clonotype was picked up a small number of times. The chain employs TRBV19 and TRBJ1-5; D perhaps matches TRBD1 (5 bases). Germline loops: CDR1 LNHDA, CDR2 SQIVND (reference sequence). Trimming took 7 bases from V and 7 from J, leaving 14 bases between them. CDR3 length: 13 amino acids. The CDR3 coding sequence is TGTGCCAGTACACAGACAGAAACACAGCCCCAGCATTTT. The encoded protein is CASTQTETQPQHF.

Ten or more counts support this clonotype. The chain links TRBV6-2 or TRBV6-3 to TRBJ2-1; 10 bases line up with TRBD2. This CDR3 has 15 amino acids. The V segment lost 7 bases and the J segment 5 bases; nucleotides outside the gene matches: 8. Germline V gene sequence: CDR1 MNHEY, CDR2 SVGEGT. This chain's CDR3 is CASTEPGTSDNEQFF. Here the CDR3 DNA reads TGTGCCAGCACCGAACCCGGGACTAGCGACAATGAGCAGTTCTTC.

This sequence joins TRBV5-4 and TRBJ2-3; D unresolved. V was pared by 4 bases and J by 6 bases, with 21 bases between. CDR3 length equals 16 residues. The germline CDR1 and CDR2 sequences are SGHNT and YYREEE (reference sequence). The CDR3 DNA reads TGTGCCAGCAGCCCCACTCAATCGCTAGGGTGGGATACGCAGTATTTT. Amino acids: CASSPTQSLGWDTQYF.

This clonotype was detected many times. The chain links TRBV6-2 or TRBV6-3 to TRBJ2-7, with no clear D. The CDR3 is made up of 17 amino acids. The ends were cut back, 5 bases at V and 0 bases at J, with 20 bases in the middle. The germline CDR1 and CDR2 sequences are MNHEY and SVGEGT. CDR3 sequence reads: CASSKAFVESVSYEQYF. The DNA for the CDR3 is TGTGCCAGCAGTAAGGCTTTCGTAGAATCGGTCTCCTACGAGCAGTACTTC.

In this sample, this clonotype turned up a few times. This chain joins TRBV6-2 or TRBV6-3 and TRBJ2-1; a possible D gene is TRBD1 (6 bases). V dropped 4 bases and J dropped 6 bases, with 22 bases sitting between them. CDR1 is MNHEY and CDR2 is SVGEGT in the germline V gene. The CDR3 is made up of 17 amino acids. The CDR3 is CASSSNLWGRDINEQFF. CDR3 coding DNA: TGTGCCAGCAGTTCCAACCTATGGGGGCGAGATATCAATGAGCAGTTCTTC.

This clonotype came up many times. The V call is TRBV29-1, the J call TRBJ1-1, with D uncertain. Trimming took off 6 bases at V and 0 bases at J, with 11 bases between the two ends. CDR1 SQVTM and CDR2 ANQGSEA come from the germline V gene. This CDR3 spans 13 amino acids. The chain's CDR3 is CSVEEILNTEAFF. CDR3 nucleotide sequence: TGCAGCGTGGAGGAGATTCTGAACACTGAAGCTTTCTTT.

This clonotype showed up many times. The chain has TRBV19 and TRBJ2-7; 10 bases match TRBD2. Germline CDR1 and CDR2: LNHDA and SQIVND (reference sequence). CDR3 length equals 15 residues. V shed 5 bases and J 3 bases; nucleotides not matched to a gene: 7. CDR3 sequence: CASSAASGSFYEQYF. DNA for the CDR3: TGTGCCAGTAGTGCCGCTAGCGGGAGCTTCTACGAGCAGTACTTC.

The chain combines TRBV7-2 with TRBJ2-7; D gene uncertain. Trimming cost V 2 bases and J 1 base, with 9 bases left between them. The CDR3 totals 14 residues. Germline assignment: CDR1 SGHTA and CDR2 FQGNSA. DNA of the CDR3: TGTGCCAGCAGCTTACCTCGGCATTCCTACGAGCAGTACTTC. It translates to CASSLPRHSYEQYF.

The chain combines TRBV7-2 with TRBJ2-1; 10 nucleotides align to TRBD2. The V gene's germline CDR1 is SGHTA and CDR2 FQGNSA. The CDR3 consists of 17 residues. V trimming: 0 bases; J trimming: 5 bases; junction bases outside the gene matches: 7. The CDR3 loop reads CASSLAWLAGADNEQFF. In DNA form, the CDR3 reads TGTGCCAGCAGCTTAGCGTGGCTAGCGGGAGCCGACAATGAGCAGTTCTTC.

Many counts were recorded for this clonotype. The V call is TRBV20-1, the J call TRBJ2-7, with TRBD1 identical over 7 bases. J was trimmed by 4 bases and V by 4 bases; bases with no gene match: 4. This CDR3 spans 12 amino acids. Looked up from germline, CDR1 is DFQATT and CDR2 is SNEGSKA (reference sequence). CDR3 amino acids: CSAKDRDYEQYF. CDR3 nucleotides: TGCAGTGCTAAAGACAGGGATTACGAGCAGTACTTC.

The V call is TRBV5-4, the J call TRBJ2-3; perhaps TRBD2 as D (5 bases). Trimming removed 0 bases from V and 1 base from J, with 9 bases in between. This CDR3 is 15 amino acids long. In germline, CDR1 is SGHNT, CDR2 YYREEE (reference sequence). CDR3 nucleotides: TGTGCCAGCAGCTTGGTAGCGTTCGGCACAGATACGCAGTATTTT. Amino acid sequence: CASSLVAFGTDTQYF.

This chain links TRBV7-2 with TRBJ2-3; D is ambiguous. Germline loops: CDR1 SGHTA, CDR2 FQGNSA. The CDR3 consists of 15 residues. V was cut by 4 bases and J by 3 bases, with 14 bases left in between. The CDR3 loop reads CASSSISSTTDTQYF. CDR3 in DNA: TGTGCCAGCAGCTCCATCAGCTCAACAACAGATACGCAGTATTTT. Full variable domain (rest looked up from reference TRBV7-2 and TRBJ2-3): GAGVSQSPSNKVTEKGKDVELRCDPISGHTALYWYRQSLGQGLEFLIYFQGNSAPDKSGLPSDRFSAERTGGSVSTLTIQRTQQEDSAVYLCASSSISSTTDTQYFGPGTRLTVL.

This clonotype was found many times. The CDR3 DNA follows: TGTGCCACCATAGCGGGAGTTGGCCACGAGCAGTACTTC. Translating gives CATIAGVGHEQYF. The V and J genes are TRBV27 and TRBJ2-7; the match to TRBD2 covers 9 bases. Looked up from germline, CDR1 is MNHEY and CDR2 is SMNVEV (reference sequence). V dropped 10 bases and J dropped 5; count of bases not matched to a gene: 9. The CDR3 covers 13 residues.

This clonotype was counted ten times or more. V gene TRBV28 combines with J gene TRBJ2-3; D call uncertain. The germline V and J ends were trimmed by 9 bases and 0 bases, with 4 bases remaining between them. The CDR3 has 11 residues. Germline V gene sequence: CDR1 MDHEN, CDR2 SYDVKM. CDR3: CASLSTDTQYF. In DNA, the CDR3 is TGTGCCAGTCTTAGCACAGATACGCAGTATTTT.

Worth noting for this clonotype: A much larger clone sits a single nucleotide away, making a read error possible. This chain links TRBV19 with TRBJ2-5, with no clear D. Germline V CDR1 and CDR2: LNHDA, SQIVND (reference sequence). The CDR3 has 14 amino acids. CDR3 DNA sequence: TGTGCCAATAGTATTCCGCGGCGAGGAGAGACCCAGTACTTC. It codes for CANSIPRRGETQYF. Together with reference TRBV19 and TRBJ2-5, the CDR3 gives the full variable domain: DGGITQSPKYLFRKEGQNVTLSCEQNLNHDAMYWYRQDPGQGLRLIYYSQIVNDFQKGDIAEGYSVSREKKESFPLTVTSAQKNPTAFYLCANSIPRRGETQYFGPGTRLLVL.

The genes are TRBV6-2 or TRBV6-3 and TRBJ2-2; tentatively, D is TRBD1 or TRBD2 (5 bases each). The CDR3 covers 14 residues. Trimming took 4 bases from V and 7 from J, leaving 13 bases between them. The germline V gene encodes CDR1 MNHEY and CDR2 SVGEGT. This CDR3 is CASSLAGSVGELFF. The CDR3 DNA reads TGTGCCAGCAGTTTGGCAGGGAGTGTCGGGGAGCTGTTTTTT.

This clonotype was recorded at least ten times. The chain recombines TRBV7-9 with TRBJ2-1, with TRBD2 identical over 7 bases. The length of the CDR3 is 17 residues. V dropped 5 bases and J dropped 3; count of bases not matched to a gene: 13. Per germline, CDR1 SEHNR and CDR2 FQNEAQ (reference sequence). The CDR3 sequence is CASSPPFAGAIYNEQFF. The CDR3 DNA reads TGTGCCAGCAGCCCCCCTTTTGCGGGAGCAATCTACAATGAGCAGTTCTTC.

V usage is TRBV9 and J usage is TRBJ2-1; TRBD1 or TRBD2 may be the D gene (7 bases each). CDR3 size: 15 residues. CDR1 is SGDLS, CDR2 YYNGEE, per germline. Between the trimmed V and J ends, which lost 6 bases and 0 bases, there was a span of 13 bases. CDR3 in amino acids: CASNQGGSSYNEQFF. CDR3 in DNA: TGTGCCAGCAACCAGGGGGGGAGCTCCTACAATGAGCAGTTCTTC. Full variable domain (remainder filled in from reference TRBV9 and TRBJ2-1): DSGVTQTPKHLITATGQRVTLRCSPRSGDLSVYWYQQSLDQGLQFLIQYYNGEERAKGNILERFSAQQFPDLHSELNLSSLELGDSALYFCASNQGGSSYNEQFFGPGTRLTVL.

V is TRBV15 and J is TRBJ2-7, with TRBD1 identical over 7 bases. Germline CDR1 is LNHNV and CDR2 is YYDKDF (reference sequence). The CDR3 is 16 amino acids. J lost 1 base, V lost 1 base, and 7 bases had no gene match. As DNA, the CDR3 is TGTGCCACCAGCAGAGTCATGGAGACAGGGTCCTACGAGCAGTACTTC. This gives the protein CATSRVMETGSYEQYF.

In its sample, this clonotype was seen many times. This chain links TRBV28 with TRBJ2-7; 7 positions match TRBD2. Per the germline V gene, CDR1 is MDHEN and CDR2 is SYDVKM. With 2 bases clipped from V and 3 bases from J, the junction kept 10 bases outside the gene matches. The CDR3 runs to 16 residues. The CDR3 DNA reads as TGTGCCAGCAGTTTAACCAGCGGGGTAGGATTCTACGAGCAGTACTTC. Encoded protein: CASSLTSGVGFYEQYF. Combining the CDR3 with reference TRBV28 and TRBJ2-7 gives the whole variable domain DVKVTQSSRYLVKRTGEKVFLECVQDMDHENMFWYRQDPGLGLRLIYFSYDVKMKEKGDIPEGYSVSREKKERFSLILESASTNQTSMYLCASSLTSGVGFYEQYFGPGTRLTVT.

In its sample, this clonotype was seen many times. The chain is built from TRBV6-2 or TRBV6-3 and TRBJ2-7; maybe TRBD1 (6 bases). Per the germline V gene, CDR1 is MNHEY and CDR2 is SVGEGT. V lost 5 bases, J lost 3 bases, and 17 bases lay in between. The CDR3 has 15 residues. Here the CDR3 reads CASSPTQGTVYEQYF. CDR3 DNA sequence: TGTGCCAGCAGTCCCACCCAGGGGACGGTCTACGAGCAGTACTTC.